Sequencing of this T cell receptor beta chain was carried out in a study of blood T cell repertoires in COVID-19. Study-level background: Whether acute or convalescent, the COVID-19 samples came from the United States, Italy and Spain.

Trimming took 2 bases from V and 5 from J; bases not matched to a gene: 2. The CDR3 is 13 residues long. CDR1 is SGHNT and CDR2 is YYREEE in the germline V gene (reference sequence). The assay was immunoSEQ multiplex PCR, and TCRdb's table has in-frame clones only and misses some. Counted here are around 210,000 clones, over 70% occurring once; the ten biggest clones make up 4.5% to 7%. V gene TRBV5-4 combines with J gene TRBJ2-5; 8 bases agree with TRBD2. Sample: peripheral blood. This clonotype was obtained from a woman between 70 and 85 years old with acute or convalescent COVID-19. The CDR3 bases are TGTGCCAGCAGCTTAGCGGGAGACGAGACCCAGTACTTC. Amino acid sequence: CASSLAGDETQYF.